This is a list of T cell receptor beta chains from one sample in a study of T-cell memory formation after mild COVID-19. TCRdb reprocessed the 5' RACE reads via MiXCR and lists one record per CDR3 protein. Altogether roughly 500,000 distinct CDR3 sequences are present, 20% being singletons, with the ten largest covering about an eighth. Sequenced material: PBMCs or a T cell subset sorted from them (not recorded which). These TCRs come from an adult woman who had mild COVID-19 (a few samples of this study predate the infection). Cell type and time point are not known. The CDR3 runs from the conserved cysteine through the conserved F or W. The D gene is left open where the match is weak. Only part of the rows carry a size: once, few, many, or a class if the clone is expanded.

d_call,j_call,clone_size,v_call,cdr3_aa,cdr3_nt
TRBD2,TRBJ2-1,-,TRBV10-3,CAITASGRDEQFF,TGTGCCATCACAGCTAGCGGGAGGGATGAGCAGTTCTTC
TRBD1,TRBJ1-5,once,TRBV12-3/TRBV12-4,CASRGGQDNQPQHF,TGTGCCAGCAGGGGGGGACAGGATAATCAGCCCCAGCATTTT
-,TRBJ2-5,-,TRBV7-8,CASSRTGPSYF,TGTGCCAGCAGCCGTACCGGGCCCTCGTACTTC
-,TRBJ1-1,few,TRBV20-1,CSAGGGVNTEAFF,TGCAGTGCCGGTGGGGGGGTGAACACTGAAGCTTTCTTT
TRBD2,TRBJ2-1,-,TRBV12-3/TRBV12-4,CASRWGLALQFF,TGTGCCAGCAGGTGGGGACTAGCCCTACAGTTCTTC
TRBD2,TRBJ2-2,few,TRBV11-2,CASSLSRWTVAGGPSINTGELFF,TGTGCCAGCAGCTTAAGTCGATGGACGGTAGCGGGAGGGCCATCTATAAACACCGGGGAGCTGTTTTTT
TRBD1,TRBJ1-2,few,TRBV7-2,CASSEGQGAPYGYTF,TGTGCCAGCAGCGAGGGACAGGGGGCCCCTTATGGCTACACCTTC
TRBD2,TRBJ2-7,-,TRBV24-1,CATSDPGTSDYEQYF,TGTGCCACCAGTGATCCCGGGACTAGCGACTACGAGCAGTACTTC
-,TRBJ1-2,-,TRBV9,CASSVNGETFGYTF,TGTGCCAGCAGCGTAAATGGGGAGACATTTGGCTACACCTTC
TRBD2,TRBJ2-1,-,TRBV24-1,CATSVGAGGPREQFF,TGTGCCACCAGTGTTGGAGCGGGAGGGCCGCGGGAGCAGTTCTTC
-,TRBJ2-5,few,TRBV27,CASSFLGDQETQYF,TGTGCCAGCAGTTTTCTCGGGGACCAAGAGACCCAGTACTTC
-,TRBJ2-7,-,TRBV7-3,CASGEGREQYF,TGTGCCAGCGGTGAGGGGAGGGAGCAGTACTTC
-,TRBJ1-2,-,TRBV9,CASSVEQENYGYTF,TGTGCCAGCAGCGTAGAACAGGAGAACTATGGCTACACCTTC
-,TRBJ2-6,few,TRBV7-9,CASTSWSGANVLTF,TGTGCCAGCACCTCCTGGTCTGGGGCCAACGTCCTGACTTTC
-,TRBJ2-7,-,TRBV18,CASSRGTSAYEQYF,TGTGCCAGCTCACGAGGTACAAGCGCCTACGAGCAGTACTTC
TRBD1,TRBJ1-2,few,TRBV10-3,CATRTGGNYGYTF,TGTGCCACCCGGACAGGGGGTAACTATGGCTACACCTTC
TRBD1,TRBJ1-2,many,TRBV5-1,CASSLAGDRVGYTF,TGCGCCAGCAGCTTGGCCGGGGACAGGGTCGGCTACACCTTC
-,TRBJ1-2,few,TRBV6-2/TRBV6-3,CASNQQGMNYGYTF,TGTGCCAGCAACCAACAGGGAATGAACTATGGCTACACCTTC
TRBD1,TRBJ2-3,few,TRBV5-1,CASSEGQGASDTQYF,TGCGCCAGCAGCGAAGGACAGGGGGCTAGCGATACGCAGTATTTT
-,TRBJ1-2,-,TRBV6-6,CASSPVGRNTYGYTF,TGTGCCAGCTCGCCCGTGGGCAGAAACACCTATGGCTACACCTTC
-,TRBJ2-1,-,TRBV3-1,CASSYHTLVGNNEQFF,TGTGCCAGCAGTTATCATACACTAGTAGGGAACAATGAGCAGTTCTTC
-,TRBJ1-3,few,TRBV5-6,CASSLGRAGNTIYF,TGTGCCAGCAGCTTGGGCAGAGCTGGAAACACCATATATTTT
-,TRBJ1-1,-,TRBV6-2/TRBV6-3,CASSYVERGLNTEAFF,TGTGCCAGCAGTTACGTCGAGAGAGGGTTAAACACTGAAGCTTTCTTT
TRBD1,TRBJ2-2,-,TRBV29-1,CSVSEGAGTGELFF,TGCAGCGTTTCTGAGGGGGCGGGCACCGGGGAGCTGTTTTTT
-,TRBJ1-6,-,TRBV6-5,CASSLQGGGKSPLHF,TGTGCCAGCAGCCTACAGGGCGGGGGTAAATCACCCCTCCACTTT
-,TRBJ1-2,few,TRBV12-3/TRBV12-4,CASRPQGRGYNGYTF,TGTGCCAGCAGGCCACAGGGTCGGGGTTATAATGGCTACACCTTC
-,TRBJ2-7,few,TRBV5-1,CASSPGTSPEQYF,TGCGCCAGCAGCCCCGGGACTTCCCCCGAGCAGTACTTC
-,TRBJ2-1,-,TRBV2,CASSSTRPGEQFF,TGTGCCAGCAGCTCTACCCGTCCGGGTGAGCAGTTCTTC
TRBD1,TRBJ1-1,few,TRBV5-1,CASSPIRTGGLDTEAFF,TGCGCCAGCAGCCCCATACGGACAGGGGGTCTGGACACTGAAGCTTTCTTT
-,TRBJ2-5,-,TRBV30,CAWSKTGIEKAQYF,TGTGCCTGGAGCAAGACAGGCATCGAAAAGGCCCAGTACTTC
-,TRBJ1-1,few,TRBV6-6,CASSYSSVEAFF,TGTGCCAGCAGTTACTCTTCAGTTGAAGCTTTCTTT
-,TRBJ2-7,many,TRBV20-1,CSANGGTYEQYF,TGCAGTGCTAACGGGGGAACCTACGAGCAGTACTTC
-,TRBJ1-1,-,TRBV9,CASSVGGGSNTEAFF,TGTGCCAGCAGCGTAGGGGGAGGTTCGAACACTGAAGCTTTCTTT
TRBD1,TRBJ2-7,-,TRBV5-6,CASSFGTGVYEQYF,TGTGCCAGCAGCTTCGGGACAGGGGTATACGAGCAGTACTTC
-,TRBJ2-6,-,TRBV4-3,CASSTQSGLGSGANVLTF,TGCGCCAGCAGCACCCAATCCGGGTTGGGCTCTGGGGCCAACGTCCTGACTTTC
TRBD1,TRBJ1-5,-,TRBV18,CASSPQGAQGNQPQHF,TGTGCCAGCTCACCTCAGGGGGCGCAGGGCAATCAGCCCCAGCATTTT
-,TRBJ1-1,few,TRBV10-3,CAISEGVARGTSEAFF,TGTGCCATCAGTGAGGGTGTGGCGCGGGGGACTTCTGAAGCTTTCTTT
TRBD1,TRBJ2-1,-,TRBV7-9,CASSIPLGEERGQGFYNEQFF,TGTGCCAGCAGCATCCCCTTGGGGGAGGAGCGAGGACAGGGGTTTTACAATGAGCAGTTCTTC
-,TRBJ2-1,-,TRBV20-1,CSARRLAAYNEQFF,TGCAGTGCTAGACGGCTAGCAGCTTACAATGAGCAGTTCTTC
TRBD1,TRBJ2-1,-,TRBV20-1,CSAPSGGGYNEQFF,TGCAGTGCTCCATCAGGGGGCGGGTACAATGAGCAGTTCTTC
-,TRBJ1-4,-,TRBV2,CASSGQAAKLFF,TGTGCCAGCAGTGGACAGGCGGCTAAACTGTTTTTT
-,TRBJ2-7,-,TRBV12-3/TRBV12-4,CASSMGQLSYEQYF,TGTGCCAGCAGCATGGGGCAGCTTTCCTACGAGCAGTACTTC
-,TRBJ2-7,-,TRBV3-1,CASSQLATYEQYF,TGTGCCAGCAGCCAACTAGCTACCTACGAGCAGTACTTC
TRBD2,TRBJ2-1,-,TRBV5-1,CASSLQQGLAGVNEQFF,TGCGCCAGCAGCCTCCAACAGGGACTAGCGGGAGTCAATGAGCAGTTCTTC
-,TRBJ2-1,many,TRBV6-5,CASSDRGTLAVSYNEQFF,TGTGCCAGCAGCGACAGGGGTACTCTAGCGGTTTCCTACAATGAGCAGTTCTTC
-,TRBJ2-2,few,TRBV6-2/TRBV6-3,CASSYATGNPNTGELFF,TGTGCCAGCAGTTACGCGACAGGAAATCCGAACACCGGGGAGCTGTTTTTT